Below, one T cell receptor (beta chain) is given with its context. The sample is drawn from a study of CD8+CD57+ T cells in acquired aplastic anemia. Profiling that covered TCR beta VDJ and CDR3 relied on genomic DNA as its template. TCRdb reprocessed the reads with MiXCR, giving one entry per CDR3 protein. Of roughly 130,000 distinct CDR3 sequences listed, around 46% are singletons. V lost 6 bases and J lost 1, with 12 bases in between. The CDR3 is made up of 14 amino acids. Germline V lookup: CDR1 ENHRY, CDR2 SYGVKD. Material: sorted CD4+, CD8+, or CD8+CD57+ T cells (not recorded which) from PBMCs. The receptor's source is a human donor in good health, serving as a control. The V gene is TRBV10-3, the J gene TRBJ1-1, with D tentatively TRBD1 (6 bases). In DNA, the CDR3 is TGTGCCATCAGGTCCGGGACACCGAACACTGAAGCTTTCTTT. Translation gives CAIRSGTPNTEAFF.